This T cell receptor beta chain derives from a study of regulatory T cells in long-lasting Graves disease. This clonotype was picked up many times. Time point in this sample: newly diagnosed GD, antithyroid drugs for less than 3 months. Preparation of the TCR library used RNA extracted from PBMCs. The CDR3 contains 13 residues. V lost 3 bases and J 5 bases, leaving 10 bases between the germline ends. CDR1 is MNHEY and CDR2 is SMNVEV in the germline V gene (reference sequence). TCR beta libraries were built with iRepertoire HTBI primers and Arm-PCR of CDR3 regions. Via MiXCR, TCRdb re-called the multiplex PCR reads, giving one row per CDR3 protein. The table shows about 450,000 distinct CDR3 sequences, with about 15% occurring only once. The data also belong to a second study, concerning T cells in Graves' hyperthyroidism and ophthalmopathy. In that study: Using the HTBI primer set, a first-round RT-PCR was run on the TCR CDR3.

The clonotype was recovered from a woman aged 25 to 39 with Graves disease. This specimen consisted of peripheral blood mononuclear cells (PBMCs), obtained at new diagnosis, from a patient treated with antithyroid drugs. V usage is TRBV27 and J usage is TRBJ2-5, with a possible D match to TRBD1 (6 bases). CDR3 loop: CASSFPDRETQYF. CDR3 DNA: TGTGCCAGCAGTTTCCCCGACAGGGAGACCCAGTACTTC.